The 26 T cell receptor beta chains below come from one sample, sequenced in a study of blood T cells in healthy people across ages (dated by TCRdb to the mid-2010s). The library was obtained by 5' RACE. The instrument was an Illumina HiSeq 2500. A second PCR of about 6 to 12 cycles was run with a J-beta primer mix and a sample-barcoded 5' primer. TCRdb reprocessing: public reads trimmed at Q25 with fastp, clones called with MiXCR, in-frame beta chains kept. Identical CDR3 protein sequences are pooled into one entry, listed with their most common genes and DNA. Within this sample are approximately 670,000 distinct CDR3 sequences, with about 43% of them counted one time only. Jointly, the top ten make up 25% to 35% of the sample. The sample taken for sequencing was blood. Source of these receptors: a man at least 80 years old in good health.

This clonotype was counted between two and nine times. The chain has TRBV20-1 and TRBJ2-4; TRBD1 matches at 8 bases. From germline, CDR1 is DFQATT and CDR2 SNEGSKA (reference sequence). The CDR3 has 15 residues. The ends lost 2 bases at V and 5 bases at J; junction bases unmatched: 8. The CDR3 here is CSARPLEGQENIQYF. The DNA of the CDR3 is TGCAGTGCTAGACCTCTTGAGGGACAGGAAAACATTCAGTACTTC.

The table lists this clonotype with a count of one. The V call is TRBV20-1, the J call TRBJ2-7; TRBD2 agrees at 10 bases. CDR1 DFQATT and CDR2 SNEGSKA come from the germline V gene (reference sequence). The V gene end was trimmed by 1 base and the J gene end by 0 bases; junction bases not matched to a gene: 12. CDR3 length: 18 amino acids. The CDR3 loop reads CSARAASGGLFLSYEQYF. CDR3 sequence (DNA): TGCAGTGCTAGAGCGGCTAGCGGGGGCCTCTTTCTCTCCTACGAGCAGTACTTC.

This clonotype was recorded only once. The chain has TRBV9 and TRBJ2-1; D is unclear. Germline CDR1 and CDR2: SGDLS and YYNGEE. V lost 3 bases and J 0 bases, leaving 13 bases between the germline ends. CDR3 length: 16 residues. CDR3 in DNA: TGTGCCAGCAGCGCCCGGGCGCGTAGCTCCTACAATGAGCAGTTCTTC. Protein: CASSARARSSYNEQFF. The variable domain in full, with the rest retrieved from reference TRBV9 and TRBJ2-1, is DSGVTQTPKHLITATGQRVTLRCSPRSGDLSVYWYQQSLDQGLQFLIQYYNGEERAKGNILERFSAQQFPDLHSELNLSSLELGDSALYFCASSARARSSYNEQFFGPGTRLTVL.

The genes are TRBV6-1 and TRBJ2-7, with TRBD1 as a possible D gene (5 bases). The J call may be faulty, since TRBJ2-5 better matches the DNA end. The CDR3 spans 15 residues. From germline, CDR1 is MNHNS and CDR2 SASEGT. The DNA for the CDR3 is TGTGCCAGCAGTGAACGACAGATAGGTGGAGAGACCCAGTACTTC. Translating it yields CASSERQIGGETQYF.

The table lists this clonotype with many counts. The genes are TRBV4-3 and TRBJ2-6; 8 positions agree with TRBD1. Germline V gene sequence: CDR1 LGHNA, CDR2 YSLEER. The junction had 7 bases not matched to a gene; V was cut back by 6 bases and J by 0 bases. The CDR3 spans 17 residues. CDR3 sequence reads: CASRSTGDPSGANVLTF. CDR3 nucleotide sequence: TGCGCCAGCAGATCGACAGGGGACCCCTCTGGGGCCAACGTCCTGACTTTC.

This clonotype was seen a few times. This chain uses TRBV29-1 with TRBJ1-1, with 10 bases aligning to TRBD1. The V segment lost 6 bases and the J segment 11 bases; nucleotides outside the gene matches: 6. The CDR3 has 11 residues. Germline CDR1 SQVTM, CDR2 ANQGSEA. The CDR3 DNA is TGCAGCGTGACCGGGACAGGGGTTGCTTTCTTT. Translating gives CSVTGTGVAFF.

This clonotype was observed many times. DNA for the CDR3: TGTGCCAGCAGCTTACCGACAGGGGGCTTTGGTGTTAGCACAAAGACCCAGTACTTC. The encoded protein is CASSLPTGGFGVSTKTQYF. This sequence joins TRBV7-2 and TRBJ2-5, with 10 bases that match TRBD1. J gave up 6 bases and V 2 bases, and 18 bases lay outside the gene matches. Germline-derived CDR1 and CDR2 are SGHTA and FQGNSA. The CDR3 is 19 amino acids.

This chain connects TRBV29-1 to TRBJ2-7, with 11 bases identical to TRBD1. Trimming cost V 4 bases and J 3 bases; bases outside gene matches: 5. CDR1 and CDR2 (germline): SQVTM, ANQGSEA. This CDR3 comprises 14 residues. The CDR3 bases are TGCAGCGTTGTCTCTGGGACAGGGGGCTACGAGCAGTACTTC. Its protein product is CSVVSGTGGYEQYF.

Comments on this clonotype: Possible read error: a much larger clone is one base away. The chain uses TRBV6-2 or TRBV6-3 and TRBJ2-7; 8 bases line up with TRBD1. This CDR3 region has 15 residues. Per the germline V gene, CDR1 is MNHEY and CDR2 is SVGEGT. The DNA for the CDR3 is TGTACCAGCAGTCCCTCCAGACAGGGGTCCTACGAGCAGTACTTC. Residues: CTSSPSRQGSYEQYF.

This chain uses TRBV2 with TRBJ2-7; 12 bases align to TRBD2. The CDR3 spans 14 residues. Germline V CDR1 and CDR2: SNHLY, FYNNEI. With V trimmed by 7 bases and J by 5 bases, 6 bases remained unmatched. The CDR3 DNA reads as TGTGCCAGCAAGACTAGCGGGAGTAGTAACGAGCAGTACTTC. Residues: CASKTSGSSNEQYF.

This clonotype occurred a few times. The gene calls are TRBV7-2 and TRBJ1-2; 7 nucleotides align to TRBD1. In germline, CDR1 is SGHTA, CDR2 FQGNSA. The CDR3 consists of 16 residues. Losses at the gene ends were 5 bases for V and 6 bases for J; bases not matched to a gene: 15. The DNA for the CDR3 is TGTGCCAGCAGCCTACAAGGGACAGCCGGACCTAATGGCTACACCTTC. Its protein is CASSLQGTAGPNGYTF.

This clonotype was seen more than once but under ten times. In DNA form, the CDR3 reads TGTGCCGCCGGGACCCAAGAGACCCAGTACTTC. The encoded protein is CAAGTQETQYF. The J gene is TRBJ2-5, the V gene TRBV5-4, with D perhaps matching TRBD1 or TRBD2 (5 bases each). This CDR3 spans 11 amino acids. The V and J ends lost 10 bases and 1 base respectively, with 8 bases between them. CDR1 is SGHNT, CDR2 YYREEE, per germline (reference sequence).

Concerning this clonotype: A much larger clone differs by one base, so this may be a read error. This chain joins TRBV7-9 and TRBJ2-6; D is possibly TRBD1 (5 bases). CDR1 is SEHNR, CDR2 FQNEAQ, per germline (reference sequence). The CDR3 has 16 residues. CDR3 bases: TGTGCCAGCAGCTTAGACAGGAGCTCTGGGGCCAGCGTCCTGACTTTC. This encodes CASSLDRSSGASVLTF.

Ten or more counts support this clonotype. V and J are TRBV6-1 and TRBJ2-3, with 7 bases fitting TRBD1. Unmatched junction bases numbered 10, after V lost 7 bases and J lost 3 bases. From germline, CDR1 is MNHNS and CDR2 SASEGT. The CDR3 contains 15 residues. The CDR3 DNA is TGTGCCAGCACTCCTGCCCCGACAGGGACAGATACGCAGTATTTT. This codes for CASTPAPTGTDTQYF.

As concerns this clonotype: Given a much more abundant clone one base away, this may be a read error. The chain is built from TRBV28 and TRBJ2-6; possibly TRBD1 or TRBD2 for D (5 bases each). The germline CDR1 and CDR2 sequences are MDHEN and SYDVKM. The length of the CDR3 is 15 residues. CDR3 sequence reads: CASSHRSSGGNVLTF. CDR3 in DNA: TGTGCCAGCAGCCACCGGTCGTCTGGGGGCAACGTCCTGACTTTC.

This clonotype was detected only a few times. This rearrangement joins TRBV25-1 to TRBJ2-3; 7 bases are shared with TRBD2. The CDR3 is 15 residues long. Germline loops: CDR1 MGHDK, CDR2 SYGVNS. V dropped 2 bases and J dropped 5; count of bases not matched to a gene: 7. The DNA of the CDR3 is TGTGCCAGCAGTGAAGGGGGAGGGCCAGGAGATACGCAGTATTTT. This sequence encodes CASSEGGGPGDTQYF.

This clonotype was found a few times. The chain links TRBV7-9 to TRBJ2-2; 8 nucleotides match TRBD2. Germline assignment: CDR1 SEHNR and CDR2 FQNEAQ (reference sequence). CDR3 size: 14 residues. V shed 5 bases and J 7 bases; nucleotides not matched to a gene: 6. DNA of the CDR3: TGTGCCAGCAGCGGCGGGAGGCTGGACGGGGAGCTGTTTTTT. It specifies CASSGGRLDGELFF.

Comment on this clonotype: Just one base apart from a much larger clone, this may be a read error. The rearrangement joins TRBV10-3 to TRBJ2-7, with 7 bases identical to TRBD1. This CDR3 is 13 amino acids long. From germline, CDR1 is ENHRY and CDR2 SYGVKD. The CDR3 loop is CVIRTGQHNEQYF. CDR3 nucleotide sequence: TGTGTCATCAGGACGGGACAGCACAATGAGCAGTACTTC.

The CDR3 DNA reads as TGTGCCAGCAGCCCCACTAGCGGGAGGAGGGAGACCCAGTACTTC. This codes for CASSPTSGRRETQYF. The chain employs TRBV7-2 and TRBJ2-4, with 12 bases matching TRBD2. The closer fit of TRBJ2-5 to the DNA end suggests the J call may be wrong. The CDR3 covers 15 residues. From germline, CDR1 is SGHTA and CDR2 FQGNSA.

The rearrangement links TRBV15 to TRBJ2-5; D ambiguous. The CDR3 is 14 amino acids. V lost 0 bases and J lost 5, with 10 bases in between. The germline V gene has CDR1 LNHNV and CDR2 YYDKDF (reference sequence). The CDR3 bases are TGTGCCACCAGCAGAGAAAGGTTGGGGGAGACCCAGTACTTC. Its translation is CATSRERLGETQYF.

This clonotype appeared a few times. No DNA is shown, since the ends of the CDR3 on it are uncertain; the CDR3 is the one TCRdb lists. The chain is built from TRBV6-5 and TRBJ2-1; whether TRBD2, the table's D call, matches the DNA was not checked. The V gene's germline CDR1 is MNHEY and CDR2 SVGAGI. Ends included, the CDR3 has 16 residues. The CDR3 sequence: CASSTSLAGVGNEQFF.

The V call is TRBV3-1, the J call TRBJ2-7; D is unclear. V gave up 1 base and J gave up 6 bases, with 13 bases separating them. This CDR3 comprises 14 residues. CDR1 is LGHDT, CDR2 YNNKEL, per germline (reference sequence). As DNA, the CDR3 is TGTGCCAGCAGCCAAGGTGATACGGCTGGCGAGCAGTACTTC. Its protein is CASSQGDTAGEQYF.

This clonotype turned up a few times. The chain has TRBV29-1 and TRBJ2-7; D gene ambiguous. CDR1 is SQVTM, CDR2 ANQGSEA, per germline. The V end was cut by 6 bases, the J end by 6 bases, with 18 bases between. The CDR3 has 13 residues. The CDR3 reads CSVSDNSWGEQYF. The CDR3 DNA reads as TGCAGCGTCTCCGATAACTCCTGGGGCGAGCAGTACTTC.

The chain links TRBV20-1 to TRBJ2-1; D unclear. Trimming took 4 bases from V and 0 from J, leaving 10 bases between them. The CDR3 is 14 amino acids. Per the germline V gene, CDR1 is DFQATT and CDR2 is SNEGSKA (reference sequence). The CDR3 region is CSANDVSSYNEQFF. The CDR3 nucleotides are TGCAGTGCTAATGACGTGAGCTCCTACAATGAGCAGTTCTTC.

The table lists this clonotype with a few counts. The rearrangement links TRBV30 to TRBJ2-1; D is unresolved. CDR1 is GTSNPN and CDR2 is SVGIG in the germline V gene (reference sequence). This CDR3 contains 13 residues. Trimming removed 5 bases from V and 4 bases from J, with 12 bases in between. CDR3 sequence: CAWALIEYNEQFF. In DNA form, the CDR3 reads TGTGCCTGGGCTCTGATTGAGTACAATGAGCAGTTCTTC.

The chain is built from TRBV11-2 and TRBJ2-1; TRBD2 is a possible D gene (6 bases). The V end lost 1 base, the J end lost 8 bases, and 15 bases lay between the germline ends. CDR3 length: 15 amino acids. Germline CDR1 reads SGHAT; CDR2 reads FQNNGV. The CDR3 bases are TGTGCCAGCAGCTTAGGGGGGGTGGGTTCCGATGAGCAGTTCTTC. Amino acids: CASSLGGVGSDEQFF.